These T cell receptor beta chains were read from a single sample in a study of T cell responses to AZD1222 COVID-19 vaccine. Some clones are missing from TCRdb's copy, which holds only in-frame ones; the method was immunoSEQ multiplex PCR. The sample includes around 70,000 clones, 70% to 80% of them seen just once. Sequencing used peripheral blood, obtained on day 0 of MenACWY control vaccination. The receptors shown here come from an adult in good health. CDR3s include the opening cysteine and the closing phenylalanine or tryptophan. The D gene is left open where the match is weak. A clone size is listed for some rows: how often the clone was seen (once, few, many), or a class if it is expanded.

J,D,size,V,DNA,CDR3
TRBJ2-3,NA,medium-sized,TRBV7-2,TGTGCCAGCAGCTTCGAGGGAGTCACAGATACGCAGTATTTT,CASSFEGVTDTQYF
TRBJ1-2,NA,NA,TRBV19,TGTGCCAGTAGCTTCGGAGGGGGGGGCGCCTATGGCTACACCTTC,CASSFGGGGAYGYTF
TRBJ1-1,NA,NA,TRBV5-3,TGTGCCAGAGAGGTTAGAAGGGACCTGAACACTGAAGCTTTCTTT,CAREVRRDLNTEAFF
TRBJ1-3,NA,NA,TRBV6-2/TRBV6-3,TGTGCCAGCAGTTTGGACAGTGGAAACACCATATATTTT,CASSLDSGNTIYF
TRBJ1-1,NA,NA,TRBV12-3/TRBV12-4,TGTGCCAGCAGTTTTTCCGTGAACACTGAAGCTTTCTTT,CASSFSVNTEAFF
TRBJ1-2,NA,NA,TRBV6-6,TGTGCCAGCAGCCCCGACGGCTCCTATGGCTACACCTTC,CASSPDGSYGYTF
TRBJ1-3,NA,NA,TRBV30,TGTGCCTTTATCCGGGGCCCCACCGATCAGGCCACCTCTGGAAACACCATATATTTT,CAFIRGPTDQATSGNTIYF
TRBJ1-6,NA,few,TRBV5-1,TGCGCCAGCAGCTTGGAAGACCAGGGGAATTCACCCCTCCACTTT,CASSLEDQGNSPLHF
TRBJ2-2,NA,NA,TRBV23-1,TGCGCCAGCAGTCAGAAGGGGGCGACAGGAGGGACCGGGGAGCTGTTTTTT,CASSQKGATGGTGELFF
TRBJ1-2,TRBD1,few,TRBV19,TGTGCCAGTAGTATCCGGGACAGGGTTGGGGCAAACTATGGCTACACCTTC,CASSIRDRVGANYGYTF
TRBJ2-7,TRBD2,NA,TRBV20-1,TGCAGTGCTAGTTCTCAGGGACTAGCGGGAGGTTACGAGCAGTACTTC,CSASSQGLAGGYEQYF
TRBJ1-5,TRBD1,once,TRBV18,TGTGCCAGCTCCAGGACAGGGCCCTATCAGCCCCAGCATTTT,CASSRTGPYQPQHF
TRBJ1-1,NA,few,TRBV5-5,TGTGCCAGCAGCTTGGTAGGGGCCGCCAGTGAAGCTTTCTTT,CASSLVGAASEAFF
TRBJ1-5,NA,NA,TRBV6-1,TGTGCCAGCAGTGAAGCCCTTGCCGGAGGCAATCAGCCCCAGCATTTT,CASSEALAGGNQPQHF
TRBJ2-2,NA,NA,TRBV19,TGTGCCAGTAGAGATACAGGGTACTCCAGGGAGCTGTTTTTT,CASRDTGYSRELFF
TRBJ1-5,NA,NA,TRBV5-3,TGTGCCAGAAATTATAGGGGATATAGCAATCAGCCCCAGCATTTT,CARNYRGYSNQPQHF
TRBJ1-5,NA,NA,TRBV19,TGTGCCAGTAGACAACAGGGCTTAATCAGCAATCAGCCCCAGCATTTT,CASRQQGLISNQPQHF
TRBJ1-6,NA,NA,TRBV12-3/TRBV12-4,TGTGCCAGCAGTAATTCCCGGGATTCACCCCTCCACTTT,CASSNSRDSPLHF
TRBJ2-5,NA,NA,TRBV6-5,TGTGCCAGCAGCTCCCGACGCTCCGCCACCCAGTACTTC,CASSSRRSATQYF
TRBJ1-4,TRBD1,NA,TRBV6-5,TGTGCCAGCAGCTCGGACAGGGTATCTGATGAAAAACTGTTTTTT,CASSSDRVSDEKLFF
TRBJ1-6,NA,NA,TRBV5-4,TGTGCCAGCAGCTCTGGGACATCAGGAAATTCACCCCTCCACTTT,CASSSGTSGNSPLHF
TRBJ1-1,NA,once,TRBV19,TGTGCCAGTAGTATGGGGGCAGTCACTGAAGCTTTCTTT,CASSMGAVTEAFF
TRBJ1-6,NA,NA,TRBV28,TGTGCCAGTTCTCCGGGCAGCCATTCACCCCTCCACTTT,CASSPGSHSPLHF
TRBJ1-5,NA,NA,TRBV6-5,TGTGCCAGCAGATCAGGGAGGGATCAGCCCCAGCATTTT,CASRSGRDQPQHF
TRBJ1-1,NA,NA,TRBV6-5,TGTGCCAGCAAGGACAGCTACACTGAAGCTTTCTTT,CASKDSYTEAFF
TRBJ1-1,NA,NA,TRBV2,TGTGCCAGCAGGGAGAGCGGGATTAACACTGAAGCTTTCTTT,CASRESGINTEAFF
TRBJ2-7,NA,NA,TRBV19,TGTGCCAGTAGTATTGGGGGTCGAAACGAGCAGTACTTC,CASSIGGRNEQYF
TRBJ2-1,TRBD2,once,TRBV6-1,TGTGCCAGCAGTGAATGGGACGGGAGGGGAGGCAATCTAAAAAACTACAATGAGCAGTTCTTC,CASSEWDGRGGNLKNYNEQFF
TRBJ2-5,NA,NA,TRBV5-4,TGTGCCAGCAGCTATGGGACTTCAATTGGGGGGCAAGAGACCCAGTACTTC,CASSYGTSIGGQETQYF
TRBJ1-5,NA,NA,TRBV7-2,TGTGCCAGCAGCTCCCGTGGCACCAATCAGCCCCAGCATTTT,CASSSRGTNQPQHF
TRBJ2-7,NA,NA,TRBV6-2/TRBV6-3,TGTGCCAGCAGTTACGGGGCAACAAGTACCTACGAGCAGTACTTC,CASSYGATSTYEQYF
TRBJ2-7,NA,NA,TRBV3-1/TRBV3-2,TGTGCCAGCAGCCAGTGGGGGAAGGACCCCTACGAGCAGTACTTC,CASSQWGKDPYEQYF
TRBJ1-2,NA,NA,TRBV6-5,TGTGCCAGTCAACAGCCCGGACAGCATGGCTACACCTTC,CASQQPGQHGYTF
TRBJ2-2,NA,NA,TRBV4-2,TGTGCCAGCAGCCCCAAAGAGAGTGGGGACACCGGGGAGCTGTTTTTT,CASSPKESGDTGELFF
TRBJ2-5,NA,NA,TRBV3-1/TRBV3-2,TGTGCCAGCAGCCTCGAGAGTGGGGAGACCCAGTACTTC,CASSLESGETQYF
TRBJ1-3,TRBD1,NA,TRBV3-1/TRBV3-2,TGTGCCAGCAGCCAAGGGGTTGGGGGACAGGCCGCCATATATTTT,CASSQGVGGQAAIYF
TRBJ2-1,TRBD2,NA,TRBV5-4,TGTGCCAGCAGCGCTGGGACTAGCGGGAGGGCCTACAATGAGCAGTTCTTC,CASSAGTSGRAYNEQFF
TRBJ1-2,NA,NA,TRBV20-1,TGCAGTGCTGTGGAGGGCGGGGGCTACACCTTC,CSAVEGGGYTF
TRBJ1-1,NA,NA,TRBV4-1,TGCGCCAGCAGCCCTAAGAACATGAACACTGAAGCTTTCTTT,CASSPKNMNTEAFF
TRBJ1-6,NA,NA,TRBV2,TGTGCCAGCAGCTTGGAACAGCTCAATTCACCCCTCCACTTT,CASSLEQLNSPLHF
TRBJ1-4,NA,NA,TRBV6-6,TGTGCCAGCAATGGGGGAGGGGCAGTAGGCGAAAAACTGTTTTTT,CASNGGGAVGEKLFF
TRBJ1-2,NA,NA,TRBV4-2,TGTGCCAGCAGCCAAGGTCCTCGGAGGAACTATGGCTACACCTTC,CASSQGPRRNYGYTF
TRBJ1-2,NA,once,TRBV28,TGTGCCAGCAGTTCGGCATTCTACTATGGCTACACCTTC,CASSSAFYYGYTF
TRBJ2-2,TRBD1,NA,TRBV5-1,TGCGCCAGCAGCCGGTACAGGGACAGCCTGAACACCGGGGAGCTGTTTTTT,CASSRYRDSLNTGELFF
TRBJ1-1,TRBD1,NA,TRBV4-3,TGCGCCAGCAGCCAAACAGGGGAGCTGGAGGCTTTCTTT,CASSQTGELEAFF
TRBJ1-1,NA,few,TRBV18,TGTGCCAGCTCACCCGCGACGAACACTGAAGCTTTCTTT,CASSPATNTEAFF
TRBJ1-6,TRBD1,few,TRBV11-2,TGTGCCAGCAGCTTCGGACAGGGCAATTCACCCCTCCACTTT,CASSFGQGNSPLHF
TRBJ1-1,NA,NA,TRBV24-1,TGTGCCACCAGTGATCCGGGACGGGCCGTGGCTTTCTTT,CATSDPGRAVAFF
TRBJ1-2,NA,NA,TRBV28,TGTGCCAGCAGACCCACAGGGCGTTTGGGCTACACCTTC,CASRPTGRLGYTF